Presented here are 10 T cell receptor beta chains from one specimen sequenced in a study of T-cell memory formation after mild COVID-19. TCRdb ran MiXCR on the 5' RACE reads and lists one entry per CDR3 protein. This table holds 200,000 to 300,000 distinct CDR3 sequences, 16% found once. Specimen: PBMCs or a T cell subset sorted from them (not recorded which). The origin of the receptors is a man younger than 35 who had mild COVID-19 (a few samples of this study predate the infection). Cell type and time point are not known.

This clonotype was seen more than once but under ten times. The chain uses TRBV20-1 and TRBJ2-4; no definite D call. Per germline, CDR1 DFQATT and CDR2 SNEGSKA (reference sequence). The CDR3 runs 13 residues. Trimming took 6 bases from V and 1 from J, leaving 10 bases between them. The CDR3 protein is CSAVAVAKNIQYF. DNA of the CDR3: TGCAGTGCAGTGGCGGTTGCCAAAAACATTCAGTACTTC.

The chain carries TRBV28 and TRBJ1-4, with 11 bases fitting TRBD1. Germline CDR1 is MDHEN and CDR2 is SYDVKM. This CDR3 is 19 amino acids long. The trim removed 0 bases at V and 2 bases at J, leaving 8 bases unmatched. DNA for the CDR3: TGTGCCAGCAGTTTATGGGGTGGACAGGGGGCAGAGACTAATGAAAAACTGTTTTTT. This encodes CASSLWGGQGAETNEKLFF.

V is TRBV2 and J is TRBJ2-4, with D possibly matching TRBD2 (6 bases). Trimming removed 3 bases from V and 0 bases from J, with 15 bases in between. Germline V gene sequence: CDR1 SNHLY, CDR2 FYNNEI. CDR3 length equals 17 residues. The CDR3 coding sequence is TGTGCCAGCAGTGATCAGGAATCGGGGGTAGCCAAAAACATTCAGTACTTC. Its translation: CASSDQESGVAKNIQYF.

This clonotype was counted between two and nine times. DNA for the CDR3: TGTGCCAGCAGTTACGATCTACAGGGGACGGCTTTCTTT. This gives the protein CASSYDLQGTAFF. The rearrangement links TRBV6-2 or TRBV6-3 to TRBJ1-1; 7 bases are shared with TRBD1. This CDR3 spans 13 amino acids. CDR1 MNHEY and CDR2 SVGEGT come from the germline V gene. V was pared by 2 bases and J by 11 bases, with 8 bases of the junction left unmatched.

Here the CDR3 reads CSVEEVPAETQYF. The CDR3 nucleotides are TGCAGCGTTGAAGAGGTCCCAGCGGAGACCCAGTACTTC. The chain has TRBV29-1 and TRBJ2-5, with no clear D. There are 13 residues in the CDR3. The germline V gene has CDR1 SQVTM and CDR2 ANQGSEA. With 0 bases removed from V and 5 bases from J, the gap between germline ends came to 10 bases.

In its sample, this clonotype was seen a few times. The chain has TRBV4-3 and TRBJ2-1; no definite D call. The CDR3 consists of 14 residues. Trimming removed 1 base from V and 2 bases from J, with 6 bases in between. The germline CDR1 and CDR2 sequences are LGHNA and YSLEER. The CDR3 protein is CASSQVSAYNEQFF. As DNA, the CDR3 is TGCGCCAGCAGCCAAGTGTCGGCCTACAATGAGCAGTTCTTC.

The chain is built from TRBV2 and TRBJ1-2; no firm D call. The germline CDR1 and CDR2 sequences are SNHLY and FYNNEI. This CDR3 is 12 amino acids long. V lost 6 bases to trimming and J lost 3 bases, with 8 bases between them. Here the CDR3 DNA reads TGTGCCAGCAGATATGCCGACTATGGCTACACCTTC. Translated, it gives CASRYADYGYTF.

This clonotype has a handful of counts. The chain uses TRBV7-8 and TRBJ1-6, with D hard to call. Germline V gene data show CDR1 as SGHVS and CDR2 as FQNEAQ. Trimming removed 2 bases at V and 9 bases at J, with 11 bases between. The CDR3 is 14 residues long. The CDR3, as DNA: TGTGCCAGCAGCTTAAGGACTTCGAGTTCACCCCTCCACTTT. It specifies CASSLRTSSSPLHF.

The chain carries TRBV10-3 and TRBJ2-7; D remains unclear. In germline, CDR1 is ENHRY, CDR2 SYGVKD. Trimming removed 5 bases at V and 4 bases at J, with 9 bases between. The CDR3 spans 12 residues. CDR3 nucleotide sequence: TGTGCCATCAGTCCTTCTACATACGAGCAGTACTTC. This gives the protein CAISPSTYEQYF.

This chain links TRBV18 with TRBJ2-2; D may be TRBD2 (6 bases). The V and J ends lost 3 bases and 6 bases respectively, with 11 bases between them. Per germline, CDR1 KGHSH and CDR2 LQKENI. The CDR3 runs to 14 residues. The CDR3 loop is CASSPQRDSGELFF. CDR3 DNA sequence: TGTGCCAGCTCACCCCAACGGGACTCCGGGGAGCTGTTTTTT.